This T cell receptor beta chain originates from a study of blood T cell repertoires in COVID-19. Study context: Whether acute or convalescent, the COVID-19 samples came from the United States, Italy and Spain. The analysed material was cDNA or gDNA that came from T cells, B-cell-depleted T cells, or PBMCs.

Original methodology: Nucleated cell number was recorded as an estimate derived from reference gene primer amplification. Sequenced by immunoSEQ multiplex PCR; TCRdb stores in-frame clones only, minus some. V and J calls and clone size are given by that table; D and trimming were obtained from the DNA. The data contain over 90,000 clones, around nine tenths of them singletons. CDR3 length: 16 residues. CDR1 LNHDA and CDR2 SQIVND come from the germline V gene (reference sequence). Trimming removed 3 bases from V and 0 bases from J; junction bases left unmatched: 4. J is TRBJ2-1 and V is TRBV19, with 8 bases that match TRBD2. The clonotype comes from a man older than 75 with acute or convalescent COVID-19. The sequenced sample consisted of peripheral blood. The CDR3 bases are TGTGCCAGTAGTATCGGACTAGCCCGCTCCTACAATGAGCAGTTCTTC. This translates into CASSIGLARSYNEQFF. Full variable domain (outside the CDR3, taken from reference TRBV19 and TRBJ2-1): DGGITQSPKYLFRKEGQNVTLSCEQNLNHDAMYWYRQDPGQGLRLIYYSQIVNDFQKGDIAEGYSVSREKKESFPLTVTSAQKNPTAFYLCASSIGLARSYNEQFFGPGTRLTVL.